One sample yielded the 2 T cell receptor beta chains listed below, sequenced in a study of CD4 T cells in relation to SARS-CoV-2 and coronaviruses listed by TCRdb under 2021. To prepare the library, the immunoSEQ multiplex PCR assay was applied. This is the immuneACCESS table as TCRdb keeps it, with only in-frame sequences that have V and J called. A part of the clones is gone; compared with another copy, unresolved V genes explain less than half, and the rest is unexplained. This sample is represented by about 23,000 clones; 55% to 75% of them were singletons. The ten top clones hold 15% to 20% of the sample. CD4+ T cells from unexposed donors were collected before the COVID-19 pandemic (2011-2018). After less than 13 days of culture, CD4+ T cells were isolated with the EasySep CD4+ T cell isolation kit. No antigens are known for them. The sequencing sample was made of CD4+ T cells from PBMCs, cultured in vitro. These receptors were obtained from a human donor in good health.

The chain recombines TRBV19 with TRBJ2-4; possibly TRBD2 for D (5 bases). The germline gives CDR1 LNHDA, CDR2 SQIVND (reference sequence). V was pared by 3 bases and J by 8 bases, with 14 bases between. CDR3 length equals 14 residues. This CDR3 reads CASSIAPEADIQYF. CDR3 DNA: TGTGCCAGTAGTATCGCGCCCGAAGCGGACATTCAGTACTTC.

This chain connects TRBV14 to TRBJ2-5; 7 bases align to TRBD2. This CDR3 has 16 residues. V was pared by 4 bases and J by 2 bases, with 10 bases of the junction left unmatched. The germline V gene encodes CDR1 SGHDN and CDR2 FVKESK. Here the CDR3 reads CASSPGVSSGQETQYF. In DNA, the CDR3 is TGTGCCAGCAGCCCGGGTGTTTCTAGCGGACAAGAGACCCAGTACTTC.